One sample yielded the 14 T cell receptor beta chains listed below, sequenced in a study of blood T cells in healthy people across ages. A second PCR, run for about 7 to 11 cycles, used a sample-barcoded 5' primer plus a J-beta primer mix. A single record per CDR3 protein comes from TCRdb applying MiXCR to the 5' RACE reads. The sample gives about 1.1 million distinct CDR3 sequences, 35% to 40% of which show up once; around 13% is in the top ten. The source material was blood. These receptors originate from a man younger than 35 in good health.

The chain employs TRBV20-1 and TRBJ2-2, with D unclear. Germline V gives CDR1 DFQATT, CDR2 SNEGSKA (reference sequence). CDR3 length: 13 amino acids. V was pared by 2 bases and J by 4 bases, with 8 bases between. The CDR3 protein is CSARPSFTGELFF. Here the CDR3 DNA reads TGCAGTGCTAGACCCTCGTTCACCGGGGAGCTGTTTTTT.

This clonotype was counted a few times. The chain uses TRBV20-1 and TRBJ2-5, with D tentatively TRBD2 (7 bases). With the DNA end fitting TRBJ2-7 better, the J assignment may be wrong. Germline CDR1 DFQATT, CDR2 SNEGSKA (reference sequence). This CDR3 has 15 residues. CDR3 sequence (DNA): TGCAGTGCTAGAGTCCCTCTACAGGGAGGGTACGAGCAGTACTTC. As protein: CSARVPLQGGYEQYF.

V gene TRBV19 combines with J gene TRBJ2-1; maybe TRBD2 (6 bases). Germline-derived CDR1 and CDR2 are LNHDA and SQIVND (reference sequence). The V gene lost 3 bases and the J gene lost 3 bases, with 15 bases spanning the gap. The CDR3 loop spans 16 amino acids. The CDR3 here is CASSIRRGPIYNEQFF. The CDR3 DNA reads TGTGCCAGTAGTATTCGGCGGGGTCCCATCTACAATGAGCAGTTCTTC.

Note on this clonotype: Sequence at one end of the junction differs from germline and may be a read error. The chain joins TRBV6-6 to TRBJ1-5; 7 nucleotides agree with TRBD1. The germline V gene has CDR1 MNHNY and CDR2 SVGAGI (reference sequence). The CDR3 length is 14 residues. The CDR3 loop reads CASSYDRAGQLQHF. CDR3 nucleotide sequence: TGTGCCAGCAGCTATGACAGGGCCGGTCAGCTCCAGCATTTT.

The CDR3 DNA is TGTGCCAGCAGTTACAAACATAGCAATCAGCCCCAGCATTTT. It yields the protein CASSYKHSNQPQHF. The chain combines TRBV6-5 with TRBJ1-5; D unresolved. The CDR3 runs to 14 residues. Trimming cost V 2 bases and J 0 bases, with 5 bases left between them. Germline V CDR1 and CDR2: MNHEY, SVGAGI.

The chain combines TRBV20-1 with TRBJ2-6; D gene unclear. Deletions cut 2 bases from V and 0 bases from J, with 5 bases between. This CDR3 has 14 residues. From germline, CDR1 is DFQATT and CDR2 SNEGSKA (reference sequence). CDR3 region: CSARPLSGANVLTF. In nucleotides, the CDR3 is TGCAGTGCTAGACCTCTCTCTGGGGCCAACGTCCTGACTTTC.

The chain couples TRBV12-3 or TRBV12-4 to TRBJ1-2; no reliable D call. CDR3 length: 13 amino acids. V was cut by 5 bases and J by 4 bases, with 11 bases left in between. The CDR3 nucleotides are TGTGCCAGCAGTCGCGACGGTTCCTATGGCTACACCTTC. Encoded protein: CASSRDGSYGYTF.

A word on this clonotype: With a much larger clone just one base away, this may be a read error. The genes are TRBV11-1 and TRBJ2-1; 7 positions match TRBD1. Germline values: CDR1 SGHAT, CDR2 FQDESV (reference sequence). This CDR3 is 15 amino acids long. CDR3 nucleotides: TGTGCCGGCAGCTCCCCGGGACAGAGATACAATGAGCAGTTCTTC. It translates to CAGSSPGQRYNEQFF.

The chain has TRBV9 and TRBJ2-7, with D possibly TRBD2 on 6 matching bases. Germline loops: CDR1 SGDLS, CDR2 YYNGEE. The CDR3 is 15 amino acids. V dropped 4 bases and J dropped 0 bases, with 14 bases sitting between them. CDR3 DNA: TGTGCCAGCAGCCCACCTAGCGCTAGCTCCTACGAGCAGTACTTC. Its protein product is CASSPPSASSYEQYF.

This chain connects TRBV6-1 to TRBJ2-3; tentatively, D is TRBD2 (5 bases). In germline, CDR1 is MNHNS, CDR2 SASEGT. The CDR3 spans 16 residues. Trimming left V 2 bases short and J 0 bases short, with 12 bases between. CDR3 protein: CASSELRRGSTDTQYF. DNA of the CDR3: TGTGCCAGCAGTGAATTACGACGGGGTAGCACAGATACGCAGTATTTT.

This clonotype was detected only a few times. The CDR3 sequence: CAHIPREISNYGYTF. The DNA for the CDR3 is TGTGCCCATATACCAAGGGAAATTTCTAACTATGGCTACACCTTC. The gene calls are TRBV7-9 and TRBJ1-2; unclear D gene. This CDR3 is built from 15 residues. Trimming took 11 bases from V and 0 from J, leaving 19 bases between them. The germline CDR1 and CDR2 sequences are SEHNR and FQNEAQ (reference sequence).

V and J are TRBV29-1 and TRBJ2-1, with TRBD1 matching 8 bases. V trimming: 6 bases; J trimming: 15 bases; junction bases outside the gene matches: 13. The germline V gene has CDR1 SQVTM and CDR2 ANQGSEA. This CDR3 has 12 amino acids. CDR3 in amino acids: CSVEDRVNALFF. In nucleotides, the CDR3 is TGCAGCGTGGAGGACAGGGTAAATGCTCTGTTCTTC.

This chain links TRBV6-1 with TRBJ2-5; 9 bases agree with TRBD1. V shed 8 bases and J 4 bases; nucleotides not matched to a gene: 5. Germline V gene lookup returns CDR1 MNHNS and CDR2 SASEGT. This CDR3 region has 13 residues. This CDR3 reads CASLTGGAETQYF. In nucleotides, the CDR3 is TGTGCCAGCCTTACAGGGGGCGCAGAGACCCAGTACTTC.

This chain connects TRBV12-5 to TRBJ1-6, with TRBD1 as a possible D gene (5 bases). V was clipped by 6 bases and J by 7 bases, with 13 bases between them. The CDR3 covers 14 residues. In germline, CDR1 is LGHNT, CDR2 FRNRAP. The CDR3 DNA reads TGTGCTAGTGGCCCCGGGGCACTAAATTCACCCCTCCACTTT. Its protein product is CASGPGALNSPLHF. The variable domain in full, with the rest retrieved from reference TRBV12-5 and TRBJ1-6, is DARVTQTPRHKVTEMGQEVTMRCQPILGHNTVFWYRQTMMQGLELLAYFRNRAPLDDSGMPKDRFSAEMPDATLATLKIQPSEPRDSAVYFCASGPGALNSPLHFGNGTRLTVT.